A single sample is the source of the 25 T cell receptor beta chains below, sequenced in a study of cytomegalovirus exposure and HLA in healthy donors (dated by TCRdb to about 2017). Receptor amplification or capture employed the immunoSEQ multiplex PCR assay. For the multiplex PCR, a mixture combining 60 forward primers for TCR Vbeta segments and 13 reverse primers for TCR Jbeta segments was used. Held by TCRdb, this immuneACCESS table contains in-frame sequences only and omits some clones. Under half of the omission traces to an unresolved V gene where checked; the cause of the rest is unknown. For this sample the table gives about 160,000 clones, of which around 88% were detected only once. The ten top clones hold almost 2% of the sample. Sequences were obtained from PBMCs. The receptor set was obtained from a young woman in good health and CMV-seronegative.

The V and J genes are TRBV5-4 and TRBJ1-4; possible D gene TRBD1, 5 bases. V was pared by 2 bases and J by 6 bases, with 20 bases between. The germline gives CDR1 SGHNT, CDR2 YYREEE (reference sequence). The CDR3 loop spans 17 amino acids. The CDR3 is CASSFGGRILVDEKLFF. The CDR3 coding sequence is TGTGCCAGCAGCTTCGGGGGACGTATTTTGGTTGATGAAAAACTGTTTTTT.

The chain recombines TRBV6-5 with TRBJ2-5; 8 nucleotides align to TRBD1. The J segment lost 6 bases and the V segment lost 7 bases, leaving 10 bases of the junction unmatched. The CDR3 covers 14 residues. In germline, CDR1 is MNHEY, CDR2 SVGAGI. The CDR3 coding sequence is TGTGCCAGCACCCCGAGGACAGGGTTAAAGACCCAGTACTTC. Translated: CASTPRTGLKTQYF.

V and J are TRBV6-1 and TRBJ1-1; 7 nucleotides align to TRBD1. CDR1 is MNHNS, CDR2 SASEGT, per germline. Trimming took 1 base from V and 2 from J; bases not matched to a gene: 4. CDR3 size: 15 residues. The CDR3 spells CASSEDTGANTEAFF. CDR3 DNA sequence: TGTGCCAGCAGTGAAGATACAGGGGCCAACACTGAAGCTTTCTTT.

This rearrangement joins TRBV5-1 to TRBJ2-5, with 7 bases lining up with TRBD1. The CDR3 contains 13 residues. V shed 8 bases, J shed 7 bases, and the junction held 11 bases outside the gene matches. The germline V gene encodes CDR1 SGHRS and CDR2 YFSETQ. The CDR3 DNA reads TGCGCCAGTACAGGGGCCCGTGCGCGGACCCAGTACTTC. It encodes CASTGARARTQYF.

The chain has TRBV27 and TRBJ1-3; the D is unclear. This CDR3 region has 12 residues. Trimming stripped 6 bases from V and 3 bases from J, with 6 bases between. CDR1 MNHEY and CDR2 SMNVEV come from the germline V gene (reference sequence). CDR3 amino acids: CASSTGGNTIYF. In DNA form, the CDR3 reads TGTGCCAGCAGCACTGGTGGAAACACCATATATTTT.

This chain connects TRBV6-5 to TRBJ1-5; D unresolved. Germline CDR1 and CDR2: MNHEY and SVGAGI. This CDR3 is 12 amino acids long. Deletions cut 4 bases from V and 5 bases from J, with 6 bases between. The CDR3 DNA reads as TGTGCCAGCAGTTCCCCATATCAGCCCCAGCATTTT. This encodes CASSSPYQPQHF.

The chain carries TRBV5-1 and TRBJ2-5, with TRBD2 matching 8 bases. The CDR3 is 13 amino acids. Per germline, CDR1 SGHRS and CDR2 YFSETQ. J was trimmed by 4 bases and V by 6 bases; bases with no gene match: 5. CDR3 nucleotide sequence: TGCGCCAGCATGTGGGCGGGAGGAGAGACCCAGTACTTC. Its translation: CASMWAGGETQYF.

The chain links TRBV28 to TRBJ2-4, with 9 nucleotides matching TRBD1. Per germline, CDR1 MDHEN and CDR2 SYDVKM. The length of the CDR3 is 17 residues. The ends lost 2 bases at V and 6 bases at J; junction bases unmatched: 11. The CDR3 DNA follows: TGTGCCAGCAGTTTAGGGGGGACAGGGATGTGGAGAAACATTCAGTACTTC. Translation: CASSLGGTGMWRNIQYF.

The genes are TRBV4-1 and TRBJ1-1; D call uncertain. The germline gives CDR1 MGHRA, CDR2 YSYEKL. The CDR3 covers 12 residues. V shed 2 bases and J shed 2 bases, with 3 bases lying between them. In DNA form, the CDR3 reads TGCGCCAGCAGCCAATTAAACACTGAAGCTTTCTTT. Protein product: CASSQLNTEAFF.

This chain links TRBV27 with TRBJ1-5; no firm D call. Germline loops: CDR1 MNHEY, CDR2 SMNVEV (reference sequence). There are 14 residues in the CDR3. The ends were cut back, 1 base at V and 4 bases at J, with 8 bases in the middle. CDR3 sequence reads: CASSLLGGNQPQHF. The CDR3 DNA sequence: TGTGCCAGCAGTTTATTGGGAGGGAATCAGCCCCAGCATTTT.

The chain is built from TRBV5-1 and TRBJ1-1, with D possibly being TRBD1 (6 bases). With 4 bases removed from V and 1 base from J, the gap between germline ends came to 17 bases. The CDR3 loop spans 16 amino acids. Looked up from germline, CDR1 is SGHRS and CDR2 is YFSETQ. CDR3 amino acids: CASSLPPGHPNTEAFF. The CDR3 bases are TGCGCCAGCAGCCTGCCTCCGGGACACCCGAACACTGAAGCTTTCTTT.

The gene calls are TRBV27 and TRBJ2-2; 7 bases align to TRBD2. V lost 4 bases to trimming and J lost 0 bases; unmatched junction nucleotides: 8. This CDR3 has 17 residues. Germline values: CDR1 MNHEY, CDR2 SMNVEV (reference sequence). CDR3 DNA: TGTGCCAGCAGTTCAACGTTTAGCGGGCCGAACACCGGGGAGCTGTTTTTT. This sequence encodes CASSSTFSGPNTGELFF.

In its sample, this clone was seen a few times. DNA for the CDR3: TGTGCCAGCAGCTTAGCGGGGCAACACGAGCAGTACTTC. Translated: CASSLAGQHEQYF. The chain recombines TRBV28 with TRBJ2-7, with 8 bases aligning to TRBD2. The ends lost 6 bases at V and 5 bases at J; junction bases unmatched: 6. Germline V gene sequence: CDR1 MDHEN, CDR2 SYDVKM. The CDR3 runs 13 residues. Full variable domain (rest looked up from reference TRBV28 and TRBJ2-7): DVKVTQSSRYLVKRTGEKVFLECVQDMDHENMFWYRQDPGLGLRLIYFSYDVKMKEKGDIPEGYSVSREKKERFSLILESASTNQTSMYLCASSLAGQHEQYFGPGTRLTVT.

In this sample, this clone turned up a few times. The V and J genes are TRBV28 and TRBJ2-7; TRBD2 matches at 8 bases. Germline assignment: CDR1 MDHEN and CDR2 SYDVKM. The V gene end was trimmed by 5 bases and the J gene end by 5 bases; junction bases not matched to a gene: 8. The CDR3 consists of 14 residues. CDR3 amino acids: CASSPAREVNEQYF. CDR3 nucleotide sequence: TGTGCCAGCAGTCCCGCGCGGGAGGTAAACGAGCAGTACTTC.

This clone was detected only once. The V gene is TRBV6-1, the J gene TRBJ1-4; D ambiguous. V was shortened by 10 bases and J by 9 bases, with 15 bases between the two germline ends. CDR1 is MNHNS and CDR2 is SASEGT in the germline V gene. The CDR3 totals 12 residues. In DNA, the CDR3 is TGTGCCACCGCAGACGCGGCCCAAAAACTGTTTTTT. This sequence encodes CATADAAQKLFF.

The CDR3, as DNA: TGTGCCAGCAGCCCAAGTAGCGGTCTAGCGGCGAGCTCCTACGAGCAGTACTTC. Translated: CASSPSSGLAASSYEQYF. The genes are TRBV9 and TRBJ2-7; TRBD2 aligns across 7 bases. This CDR3 has 18 amino acids. J was trimmed by 0 bases and V by 4 bases; bases with no gene match: 16. Germline V gene lookup returns CDR1 SGDLS and CDR2 YYNGEE.

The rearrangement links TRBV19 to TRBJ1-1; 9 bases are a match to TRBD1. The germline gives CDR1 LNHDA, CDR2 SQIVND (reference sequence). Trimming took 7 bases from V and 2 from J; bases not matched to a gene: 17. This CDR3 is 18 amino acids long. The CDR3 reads CASTRLGVQGALNTEAFF. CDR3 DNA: TGTGCCAGTACTAGGCTAGGGGTACAGGGGGCGCTTAACACTGAAGCTTTCTTT.

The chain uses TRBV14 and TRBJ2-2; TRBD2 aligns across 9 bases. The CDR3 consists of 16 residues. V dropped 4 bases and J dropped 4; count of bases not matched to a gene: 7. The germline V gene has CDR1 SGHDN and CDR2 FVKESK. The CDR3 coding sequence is TGTGCCAGCAGCCGACTCGGACTAGCGAGCACCGGGGAGCTGTTTTTT. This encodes CASSRLGLASTGELFF.

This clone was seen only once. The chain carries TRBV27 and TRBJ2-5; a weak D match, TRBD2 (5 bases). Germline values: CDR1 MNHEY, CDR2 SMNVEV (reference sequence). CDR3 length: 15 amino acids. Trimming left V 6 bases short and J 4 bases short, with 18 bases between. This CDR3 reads CASRPIDYPGETQYF. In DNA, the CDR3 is TGTGCCAGCAGGCCTATCGACTACCCAGGAGAGACCCAGTACTTC.

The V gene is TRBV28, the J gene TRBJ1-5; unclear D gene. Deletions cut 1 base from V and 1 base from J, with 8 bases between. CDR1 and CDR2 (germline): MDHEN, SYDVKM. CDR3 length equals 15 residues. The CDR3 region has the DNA TGTGCCAGCAGTTTATACGGGAAGAGCAATCAGCCCCAGCATTTT. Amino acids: CASSLYGKSNQPQHF.

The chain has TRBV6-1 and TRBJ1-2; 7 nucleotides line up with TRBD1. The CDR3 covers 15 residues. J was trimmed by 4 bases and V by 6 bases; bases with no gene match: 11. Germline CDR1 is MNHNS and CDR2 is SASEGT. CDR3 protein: CASSPGTAYGYGYTF. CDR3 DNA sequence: TGTGCCAGCAGCCCCGGGACAGCCTACGGCTATGGCTACACCTTC.

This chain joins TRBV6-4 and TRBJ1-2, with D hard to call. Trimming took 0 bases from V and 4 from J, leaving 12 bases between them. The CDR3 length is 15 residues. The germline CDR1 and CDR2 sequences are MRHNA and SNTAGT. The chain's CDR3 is CASSDSTARGYGYTF. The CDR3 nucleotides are TGTGCCAGCAGTGACTCCACAGCTCGTGGCTATGGCTACACCTTC.

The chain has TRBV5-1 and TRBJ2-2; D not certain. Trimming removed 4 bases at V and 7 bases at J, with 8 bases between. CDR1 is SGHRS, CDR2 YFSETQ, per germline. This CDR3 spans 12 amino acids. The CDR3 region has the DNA TGCGCCAGCAGCCCCTTCGGCGGGGAGCTGTTTTTT. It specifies CASSPFGGELFF.

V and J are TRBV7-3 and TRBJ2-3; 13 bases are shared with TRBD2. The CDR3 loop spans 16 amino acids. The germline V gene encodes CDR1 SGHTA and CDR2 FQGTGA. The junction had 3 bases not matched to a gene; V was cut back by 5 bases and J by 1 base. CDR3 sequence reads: CASSPGLAGGTDTQYF. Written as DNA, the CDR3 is TGTGCCAGCAGCCCAGGACTAGCGGGGGGCACAGATACGCAGTATTTT.

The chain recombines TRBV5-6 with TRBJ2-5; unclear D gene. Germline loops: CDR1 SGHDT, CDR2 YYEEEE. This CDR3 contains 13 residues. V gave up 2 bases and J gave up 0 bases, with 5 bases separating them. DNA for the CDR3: TGTGCCAGCAGCTTCAGGTACCAAGAGACCCAGTACTTC. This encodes CASSFRYQETQYF.